This entry lists 19 T cell receptor beta chains sequenced from one sample in a study of response to subunit inactivated influenza vaccine. TCRdb reprocessed the RT-PCR reads with MiXCR, giving one entry per CDR3 protein. The sample consists of more than 700,000 distinct CDR3 sequences, around 21% of them appearing once. The material was PBMCs from blood, obtained 5 days after vaccination. Source of these receptors: a man aged 50 or older who received an inactivated influenza vaccine.

In this sample, this clonotype turned up a few times. J is TRBJ2-2 and V is TRBV4-3, with 8 bases aligning to TRBD2. Germline V lookup: CDR1 LGHNA, CDR2 YSLEER. With 1 base clipped from V and 5 bases from J, the junction kept 9 bases outside the gene matches. This CDR3 has 17 amino acids. CDR3 region: CASSQGSGERGTGELFF. The CDR3 DNA is TGCGCCAGCAGCCAAGGGTCGGGGGAGCGGGGGACCGGGGAGCTGTTTTTT.

This clonotype has more than one count but fewer than ten. V and J are TRBV24-1 and TRBJ2-5; TRBD1 matches at 10 bases. The CDR3 runs 18 residues. Germline V lookup: CDR1 KGHDR, CDR2 SFDVKD. Trimming took 3 bases from V and 4 from J; bases not matched to a gene: 13. The chain's CDR3 is CATSDVSGTGVWGETQYF. The CDR3 DNA sequence: TGTGCCACCAGTGATGTATCCGGGACAGGGGTATGGGGAGAGACCCAGTACTTC.

This rearrangement joins TRBV15 to TRBJ2-3; tentatively, D is TRBD2 (5 bases). The germline CDR1 and CDR2 sequences are LNHNV and YYDKDF (reference sequence). This CDR3 has 13 amino acids. V gave up 2 bases and J gave up 6 bases, with 9 bases separating them. The chain's CDR3 is CATSRNPGDTQYF. DNA of the CDR3: TGTGCCACCAGCAGAAATCCGGGGGATACGCAGTATTTT. Together with reference TRBV15 and TRBJ2-3, the CDR3 gives the full variable domain: DAMVIQNPRYQVTQFGKPVTLSCSQTLNHNVMYWYQQKSSQAPKLLFHYYDKDFNNEADTPDNFQSRRPNTSFCFLDIRSPGLGDTAMYLCATSRNPGDTQYFGPGTRLTVL.

This clonotype was recorded only once. The chain joins TRBV16 to TRBJ2-5; 7 bases map to TRBD1. J was trimmed by 4 bases and V by 0 bases; bases with no gene match: 2. The germline CDR1 and CDR2 sequences are KGHSY and FQNENV. There are 14 residues in the CDR3. The CDR3 region has the DNA TGTGCCAGCAGCCAATCAAGGGGGCGAGAGACCCAGTACTTC. Protein: CASSQSRGRETQYF.

The V and J genes are TRBV14 and TRBJ2-5; no clear D gene. The V end lost 5 bases, the J end lost 0 bases, and 7 bases lay between the germline ends. This CDR3 contains 13 residues. The germline CDR1 and CDR2 sequences are SGHDN and FVKESK. The CDR3 DNA sequence: TGTGCCAGCAGCGATTATAACCAAGAGACCCAGTACTTC. This codes for CASSDYNQETQYF.

This chain connects TRBV7-2 to TRBJ1-2, with 8 bases aligning to TRBD1. CDR1 is SGHTA and CDR2 is FQGNSA in the germline V gene. This CDR3 has 13 residues. V shed 5 bases and J 3 bases; nucleotides not matched to a gene: 2. The CDR3 sequence is CASSPRGHYGYTF. Here the CDR3 DNA reads TGTGCCAGCAGCCCCAGGGGGCACTATGGCTACACCTTC.

This chain uses TRBV29-1 with TRBJ2-1; 11 nucleotides align to TRBD2. CDR3 size: 13 residues. The V and J ends lost 0 bases and 10 bases, in that order; junction bases with no gene match: 2. Germline V lookup: CDR1 SQVTM, CDR2 ANQGSEA. The CDR3 protein is CSVEELAGEEQFF. CDR3 coding DNA: TGCAGCGTTGAAGAACTAGCGGGAGAGGAGCAGTTCTTC.

This clonotype was observed a few times. DNA for the CDR3: TGTGCCAGCATCGACAGGAACACCGGGGAGCTGTTTTTT. As protein: CASIDRNTGELFF. The chain has TRBV6-1 and TRBJ2-2; the D gene is possibly TRBD1 (5 bases). CDR1 is MNHNS, CDR2 SASEGT, per germline. The CDR3 spans 13 residues. V was cut by 7 bases and J by 1 base, with 7 bases left in between.

This clonotype was observed a few times. This chain uses TRBV12-3 or TRBV12-4 with TRBJ2-1; TRBD2 agrees at 11 bases. There are 13 residues in the CDR3. V shed 8 bases, J shed 6 bases, and the junction held 3 bases outside the gene matches. The CDR3 spells CASGGLAANEQFF. The CDR3 coding sequence is TGTGCCAGCGGGGGACTAGCGGCCAATGAGCAGTTCTTC.

The chain is built from TRBV7-2 and TRBJ2-2, with 7 bases aligning to TRBD1. There are 16 residues in the CDR3. Germline V gives CDR1 SGHTA, CDR2 FQGNSA. V dropped 6 bases and J dropped 4; count of bases not matched to a gene: 11. The DNA for the CDR3 is TGTGCCAGCAGTTCGACTCCGGGACAGTCCACCGGGGAGCTGTTTTTT. This gives the protein CASSSTPGQSTGELFF.

The rearrangement uses TRBV12-3 or TRBV12-4 and TRBJ2-2; D might be TRBD1 (5 bases). V was trimmed by 6 bases and J by 7 bases, leaving 18 bases between them. There are 15 residues in the CDR3. This CDR3 is CASRRTRVEGGELFF. The DNA for the CDR3 is TGTGCCAGCAGACGTACCAGGGTGGAAGGCGGGGAGCTGTTTTTT.

The rearrangement links TRBV20-1 to TRBJ2-7, with D perhaps TRBD1 (6 bases). From germline, CDR1 is DFQATT and CDR2 SNEGSKA (reference sequence). Between the trimmed V and J ends, which lost 2 bases and 2 bases, there was a span of 10 bases. The CDR3 loop spans 13 amino acids. The CDR3 sequence is CSARSGQTYEQYF. CDR3 in DNA: TGCAGTGCTAGATCTGGACAGACCTACGAGCAGTACTTC.

The V gene is TRBV29-1, the J gene TRBJ2-5; D is uncertain. Germline CDR1 SQVTM, CDR2 ANQGSEA. V dropped 6 bases and J dropped 2 bases, with 13 bases sitting between them. The CDR3 extends over 13 amino acids. In nucleotides, the CDR3 is TGCAGCGTAGCACCCTCTTTACAAGAGACCCAGTACTTC. Encoded protein: CSVAPSLQETQYF.

The chain uses TRBV7-8 and TRBJ2-5; tentative D call: TRBD2 (6 bases). The CDR3 sequence is 16 residues long. Germline-derived CDR1 and CDR2 are SGHVS and FQNEAQ. With 4 bases removed from V and 1 base from J, the gap between germline ends came to 16 bases. The CDR3 coding sequence is TGTGCCAGCAGCTACACTCAGCTCGGGGGCCAAGAGACCCAGTACTTC. It specifies CASSYTQLGGQETQYF.

This clonotype was observed a handful of times. DNA of the CDR3: TGTGCCACCAGTGATTTTGGGAAGACTCACTACAATGAGCAGTTCTTC. It codes for CATSDFGKTHYNEQFF. The chain combines TRBV24-1 with TRBJ2-1; D is undetermined. The CDR3 sequence is 16 residues long. V dropped 1 base and J dropped 3 bases, with 12 bases sitting between them. Germline V CDR1 and CDR2: KGHDR, SFDVKD.

This clonotype was detected only a few times. The chain couples TRBV29-1 to TRBJ1-2, with D perhaps matching TRBD1 (6 bases). The germline gives CDR1 SQVTM, CDR2 ANQGSEA. The ends were cut back, 5 bases at V and 6 bases at J, with 16 bases in the middle. The CDR3 totals 13 residues. DNA for the CDR3: TGCAGCGTTAGTGTCAGGGGCGGAGATGGCTACACCTTC. The encoded protein is CSVSVRGGDGYTF.

This clonotype has just one count. J is TRBJ2-3 and V is TRBV18, with a weak D call TRBD2 (5 bases). Germline CDR1 KGHSH, CDR2 LQKENI. The V and J ends lost 3 bases and 3 bases respectively, with 13 bases between them. The CDR3 runs to 15 residues. The CDR3 sequence: CASSPLGESTDTQYF. In DNA, the CDR3 is TGTGCCAGCTCACCCCTCGGGGAAAGTACAGATACGCAGTATTTT.

This clonotype was found many times. The chain carries TRBV9 and TRBJ2-5; TRBD2 matches at 13 bases. The CDR3 contains 21 residues. V shed 0 bases and J 5 bases; nucleotides not matched to a gene: 19. The germline V gene has CDR1 SGDLS and CDR2 YYNGEE. The CDR3 reads CASSVGLGGLAGLPPRETQYF. The DNA for the CDR3 is TGTGCCAGCAGCGTAGGTCTAGGGGGACTAGCGGGACTCCCCCCCCGGGAGACCCAGTACTTC.

This clonotype was found many times. This rearrangement joins TRBV9 to TRBJ2-3; 10 bases are a match to TRBD2. Per the germline V gene, CDR1 is SGDLS and CDR2 is YYNGEE. Germline trimming cut 2 bases from V and 4 bases from J; bases unmatched to any gene: 7. CDR3 length equals 16 residues. Here the CDR3 reads CASSVGAGGWPDTQYF. The CDR3 DNA reads as TGTGCCAGCAGCGTTGGAGCGGGGGGGTGGCCAGATACGCAGTATTTT.